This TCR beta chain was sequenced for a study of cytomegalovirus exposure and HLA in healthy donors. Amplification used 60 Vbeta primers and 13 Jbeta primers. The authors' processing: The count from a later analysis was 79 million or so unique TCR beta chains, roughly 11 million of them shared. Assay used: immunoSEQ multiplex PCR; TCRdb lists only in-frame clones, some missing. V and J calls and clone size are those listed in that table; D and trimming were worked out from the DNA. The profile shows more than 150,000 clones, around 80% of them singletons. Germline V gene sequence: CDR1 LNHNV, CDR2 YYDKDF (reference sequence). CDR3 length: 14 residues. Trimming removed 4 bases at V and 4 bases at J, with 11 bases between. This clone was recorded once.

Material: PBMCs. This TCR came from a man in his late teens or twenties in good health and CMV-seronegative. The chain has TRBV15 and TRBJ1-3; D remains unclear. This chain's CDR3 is CATSNGEMGNTIYF. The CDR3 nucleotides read TGTGCCACCAGCAACGGGGAGATGGGAAACACCATATATTTT.